This is a list of T cell receptor beta chains from one sample in a study of blood T cell repertoires in COVID-19. Libraries were prepared by immunoSEQ multiplex PCR; TCRdb keeps only in-frame clonotypes and omits some of them. The sample shows roughly 200,000 clones, less than 90% of them seen only once. Sequencing was performed on peripheral blood. The receptors derive from a human donor in a cohort sampled during active COVID-19. The CDR3 runs from the conserved cysteine through the conserved F or W. D genes are given only for firm matches. Where a row states a size, it is once, few, many or the class of an expanded clone; other rows omit it.

J gene,V gene,D gene,clone size,CDR3 protein,CDR3 DNA
TRBJ2-5,TRBV7-7,NA,NA,CASSANLGGAQETQYF,TGTGCTAGCAGCGCAAACCTCGGCGGGGCCCAAGAGACCCAGTACTTC
TRBJ2-5,TRBV19,NA,NA,CASSISRTAQETQYF,TGTGCCAGTAGTATATCACGGACAGCACAAGAGACCCAGTACTTC
TRBJ2-5,TRBV18,TRBD1,NA,CASSPRQGRGETQYF,TGTGCCAGCTCACCGAGACAGGGGCGGGGAGAGACCCAGTACTTC
TRBJ1-4,TRBV3-1/TRBV3-2,NA,NA,CASSQISGDGKLFF,TGTGCCAGCAGCCAGATATCAGGGGACGGAAAACTGTTTTTT
TRBJ1-1,TRBV7-9,NA,few,CASSSGVAGWTEAFF,TGTGCCAGCAGCTCTGGCGTGGCAGGGTGGACTGAAGCTTTCTTT
TRBJ1-2,TRBV30,TRBD1,NA,CAWSRDRGHGYTF,TGTGCCTGGAGCCGGGACAGGGGCCATGGCTACACCTTC
TRBJ2-2,TRBV3-1/TRBV3-2,NA,NA,CASSQDGKGTGELFF,TGTGCCAGCAGCCAAGACGGCAAGGGGACAGGGGAGCTGTTTTTT
TRBJ1-5,TRBV19,NA,few,CASSIPTGDYSNQPQHF,TGTGCCAGTAGTATTCCGACAGGAGATTATAGCAATCAGCCCCAGCATTTT
TRBJ2-3,TRBV28,TRBD1,once,CASTTTGATDTQYF,TGTGCCAGCACCACGACAGGGGCCACAGATACGCAGTATTTT
TRBJ1-5,TRBV28,NA,NA,CASSFLPGQDSNQPQHF,TGTGCCAGCAGTTTCTTACCCGGCCAGGATAGCAATCAGCCCCAGCATTTT
TRBJ1-5,TRBV27,NA,few,CASSHPGSNQPQHF,TGTGCCAGCAGCCATCCGGGGAGCAATCAGCCCCAGCATTTT
TRBJ2-5,TRBV5-1,TRBD2,NA,CASSPEREGPRETQYF,TGCGCCAGCAGCCCCGAGCGGGAGGGCCCTCGGGAGACCCAGTACTTC
TRBJ2-3,TRBV5-4,NA,NA,CASSLDSTTDTQYF,TGTGCCAGCAGCTTGGACTCTACCACAGATACGCAGTATTTT
TRBJ1-2,TRBV5-6,TRBD1,NA,CASSLFDRDYGYTF,TGTGCCAGCAGCTTGTTCGACAGGGACTATGGCTACACCTTC
TRBJ2-3,TRBV24-1,TRBD1,NA,CATAGQGNALDTQYF,TGTGCCACCGCCGGACAGGGGAATGCTTTAGATACGCAGTATTTT
TRBJ1-2,TRBV15,TRBD1,NA,CATSRRGQGAYGYTF,TGTGCCACCAGCAGACGGGGACAGGGGGCTTATGGCTACACCTTC